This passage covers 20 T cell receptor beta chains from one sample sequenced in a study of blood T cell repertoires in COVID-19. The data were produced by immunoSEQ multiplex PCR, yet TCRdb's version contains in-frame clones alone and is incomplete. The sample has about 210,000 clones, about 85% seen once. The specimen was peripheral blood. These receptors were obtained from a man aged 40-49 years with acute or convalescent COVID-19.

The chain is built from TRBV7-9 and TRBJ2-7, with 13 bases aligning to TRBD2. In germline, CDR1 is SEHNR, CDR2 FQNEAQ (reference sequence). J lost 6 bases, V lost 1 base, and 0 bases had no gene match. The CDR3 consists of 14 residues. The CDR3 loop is CASSLGLAGGEQYF. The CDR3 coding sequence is TGTGCCAGCAGCTTAGGACTAGCGGGAGGCGAGCAGTACTTC.

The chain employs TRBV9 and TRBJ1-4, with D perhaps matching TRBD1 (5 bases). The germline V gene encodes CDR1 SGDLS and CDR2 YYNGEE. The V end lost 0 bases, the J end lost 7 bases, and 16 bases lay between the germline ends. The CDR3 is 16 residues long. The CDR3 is CASSVEVSGVSEKLFF. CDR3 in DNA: TGTGCCAGCAGCGTAGAAGTGTCGGGGGTGAGTGAAAAACTGTTTTTT. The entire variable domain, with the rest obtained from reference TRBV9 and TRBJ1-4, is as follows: DSGVTQTPKHLITATGQRVTLRCSPRSGDLSVYWYQQSLDQGLQFLIQYYNGEERAKGNILERFSAQQFPDLHSELNLSSLELGDSALYFCASSVEVSGVSEKLFFGSGTQLSVL.

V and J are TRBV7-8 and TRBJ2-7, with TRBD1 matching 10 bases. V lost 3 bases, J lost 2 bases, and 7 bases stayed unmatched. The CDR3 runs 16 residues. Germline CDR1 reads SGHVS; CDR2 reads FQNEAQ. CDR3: CASSFPGGTGAYEQYF. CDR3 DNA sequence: TGTGCCAGCAGCTTTCCGGGGGGGACAGGGGCCTACGAGCAGTACTTC.

The CDR3 sequence is CASSSRRLAGTLNEQFF. In DNA, the CDR3 is TGCGCCAGCAGCTCGAGGAGACTAGCGGGGACCTTGAATGAGCAGTTCTTC. The chain has TRBV5-1 and TRBJ2-1, with 11 nucleotides matching TRBD2. There are 17 residues in the CDR3. The germline CDR1 and CDR2 sequences are SGHRS and YFSETQ. Trimming at V came to 3 bases and at J to 7 bases, leaving 12 bases not matched to a gene.

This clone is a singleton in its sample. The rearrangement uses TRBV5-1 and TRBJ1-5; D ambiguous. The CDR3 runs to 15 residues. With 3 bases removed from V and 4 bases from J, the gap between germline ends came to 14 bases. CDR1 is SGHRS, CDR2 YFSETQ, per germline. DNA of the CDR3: TGCGCCAGCAGCTCGGCGGGCGAAGCTAATCAGCCCCAGCATTTT. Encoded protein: CASSSAGEANQPQHF.

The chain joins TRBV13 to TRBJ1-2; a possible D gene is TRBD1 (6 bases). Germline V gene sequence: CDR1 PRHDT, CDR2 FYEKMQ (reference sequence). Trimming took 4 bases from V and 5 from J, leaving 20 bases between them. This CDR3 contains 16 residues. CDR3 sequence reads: CASSSHLGAGVYGYTF. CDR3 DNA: TGTGCCAGCAGCTCTCATCTAGGGGCAGGGGTTTATGGCTACACCTTC.

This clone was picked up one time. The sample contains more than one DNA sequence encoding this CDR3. As DNA, the CDR3 is TGTGCCAGCAGCTTCGGGACAGGCTACGAGCAGTACTTC. Amino acid sequence: CASSFGTGYEQYF. The V call is TRBV27, the J call TRBJ2-7, with 8 bases lining up with TRBD1. The CDR3 is 13 amino acids. Trimming took 6 bases from V and 3 from J; bases not matched to a gene: 4. CDR1 and CDR2 from the germline V gene are MNHEY and SMNVEV (reference sequence).

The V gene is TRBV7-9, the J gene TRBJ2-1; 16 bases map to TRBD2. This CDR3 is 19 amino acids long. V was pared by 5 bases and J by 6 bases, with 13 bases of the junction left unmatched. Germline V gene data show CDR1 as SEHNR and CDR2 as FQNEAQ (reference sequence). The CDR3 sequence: CASSTTGTSGRATSNEQFF. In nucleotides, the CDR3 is TGTGCCAGCAGCACCACCGGGACTAGCGGGAGGGCGACCTCCAATGAGCAGTTCTTC.

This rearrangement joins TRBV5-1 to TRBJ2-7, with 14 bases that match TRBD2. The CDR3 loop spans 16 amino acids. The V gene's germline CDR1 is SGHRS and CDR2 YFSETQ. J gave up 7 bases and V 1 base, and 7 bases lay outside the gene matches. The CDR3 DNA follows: TGCGCCAGCAGCTTGCTGGGACTAGCGGGGGTGGAGGAGCAGTACTTC. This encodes CASSLLGLAGVEEQYF.

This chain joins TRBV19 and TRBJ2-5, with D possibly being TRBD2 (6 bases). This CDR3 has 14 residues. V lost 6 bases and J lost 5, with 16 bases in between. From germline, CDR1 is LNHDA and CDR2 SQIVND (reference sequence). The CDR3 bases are TGTGCCAGTAGCACTTTGACTAGAGAGGAGACCCAGTACTTC. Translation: CASSTLTREETQYF.

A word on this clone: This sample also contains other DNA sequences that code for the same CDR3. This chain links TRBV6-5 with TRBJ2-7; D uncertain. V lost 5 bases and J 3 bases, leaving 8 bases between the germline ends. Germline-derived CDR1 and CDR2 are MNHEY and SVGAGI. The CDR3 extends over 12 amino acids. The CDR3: CASSPGFYEQYF. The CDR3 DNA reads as TGTGCCAGCAGTCCGGGTTTCTACGAGCAGTACTTC.

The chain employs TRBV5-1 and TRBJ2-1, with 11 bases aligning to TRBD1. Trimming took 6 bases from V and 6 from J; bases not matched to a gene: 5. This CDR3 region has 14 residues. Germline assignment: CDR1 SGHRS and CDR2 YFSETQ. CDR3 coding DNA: TGCGCCAGCACCTGGACAGGGGGCTTCAATGAGCAGTTCTTC. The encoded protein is CASTWTGGFNEQFF.

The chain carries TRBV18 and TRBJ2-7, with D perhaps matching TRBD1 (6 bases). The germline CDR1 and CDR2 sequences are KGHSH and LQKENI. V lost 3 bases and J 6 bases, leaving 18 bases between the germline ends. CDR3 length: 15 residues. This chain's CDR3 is CASSPPSNREFEQYF. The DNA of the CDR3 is TGTGCCAGCTCACCGCCTTCTAACAGGGAATTCGAGCAGTACTTC.

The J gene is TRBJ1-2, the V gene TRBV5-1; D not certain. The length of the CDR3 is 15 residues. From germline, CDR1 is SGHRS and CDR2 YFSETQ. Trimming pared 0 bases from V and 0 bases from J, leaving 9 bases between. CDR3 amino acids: CASSLGLRANYGYTF. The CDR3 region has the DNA TGCGCCAGCAGCTTGGGTTTGCGAGCTAACTATGGCTACACCTTC. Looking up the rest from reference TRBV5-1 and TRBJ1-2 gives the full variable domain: KAGVTQTPRYLIKTRGQQVTLSCSPISGHRSVSWYQQTPGQGLQFLFEYFSETQRNKGNFPGRFSGRQFSNSRSEMNVSTLELGDSALYLCASSLGLRANYGYTFGSGTRLTVV.

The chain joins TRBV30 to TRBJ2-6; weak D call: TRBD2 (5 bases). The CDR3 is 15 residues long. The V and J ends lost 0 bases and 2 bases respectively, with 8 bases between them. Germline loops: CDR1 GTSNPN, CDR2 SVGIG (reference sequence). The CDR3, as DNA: TGTGCCTGGAGTGTATGGGGAGCTGGGGCCAACGTCCTGACTTTC. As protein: CAWSVWGAGANVLTF.

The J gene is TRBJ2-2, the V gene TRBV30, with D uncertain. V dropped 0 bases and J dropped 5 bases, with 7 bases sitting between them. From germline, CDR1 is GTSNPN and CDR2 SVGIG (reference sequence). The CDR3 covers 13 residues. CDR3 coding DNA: TGTGCCTGGAGTGTACGGGTAACCGGGGAGCTGTTTTTT. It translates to CAWSVRVTGELFF.

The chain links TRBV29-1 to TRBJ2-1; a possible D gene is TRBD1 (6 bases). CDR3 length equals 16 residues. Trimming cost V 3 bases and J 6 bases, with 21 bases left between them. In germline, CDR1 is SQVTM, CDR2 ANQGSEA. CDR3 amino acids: CSVDLRGAGASNEQFF. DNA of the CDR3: TGCAGCGTTGACCTCAGAGGGGCAGGGGCGAGCAATGAGCAGTTCTTC.

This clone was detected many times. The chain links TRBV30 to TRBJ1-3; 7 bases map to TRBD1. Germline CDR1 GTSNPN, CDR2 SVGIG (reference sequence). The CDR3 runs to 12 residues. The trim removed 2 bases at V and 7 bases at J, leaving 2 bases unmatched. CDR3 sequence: CAWSLQGNTIYF. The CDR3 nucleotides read TGTGCCTGGAGTCTACAGGGGAACACCATATATTTT. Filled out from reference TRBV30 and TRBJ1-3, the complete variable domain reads SQTIHQWPATLVQPVGSPLSLECTVEGTSNPNLYWYRQAAGRGLQLLFYSVGIGQISSEVPQNLSASRPQDRQFILSSKKLLLSDSGFYLCAWSLQGNTIYFGEGSWLTVV.

CDR3 sequence (DNA): TGTGCCTGGAGTGGCGGGGCCTTAAACACCATATATTTT. Protein sequence: CAWSGGALNTIYF. This chain connects TRBV30 to TRBJ1-3; tentative D call: TRBD1 (5 bases). Germline values: CDR1 GTSNPN, CDR2 SVGIG (reference sequence). Trimming cost V 1 base and J 6 bases, with 10 bases left between them. The CDR3 is made up of 13 amino acids.

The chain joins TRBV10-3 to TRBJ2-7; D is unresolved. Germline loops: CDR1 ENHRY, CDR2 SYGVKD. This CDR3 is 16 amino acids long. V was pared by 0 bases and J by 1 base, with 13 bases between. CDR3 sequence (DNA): TGTGCCATCAGTGAGTCCTCAGCTAGTACTTCCTACGAGCAGTACTTC. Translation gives CAISESSASTSYEQYF.